One T cell receptor beta chain is described in this entry. V shed 0 bases and J shed 8 bases, with 10 bases lying between them. This CDR3 spans 13 amino acids. CDR1 LGHDT and CDR2 YNNKEL come from the germline V gene (reference sequence). The data belong to a study of blood T cell repertoires in COVID-19. Here immunoSEQ multiplex PCR was the method, and the copy in TCRdb shows in-frame clones only, minus some. The data show about 160,000 clones, over 75% seen once. Source material: peripheral blood. V and J are TRBV3-1 (or the pseudogene TRBV3-2) and TRBJ1-2; D is perhaps TRBD1 (5 bases). This receptor was obtained from a man in his 70s with acute or convalescent COVID-19. The CDR3 DNA reads TGTGCCAGCAGCCAAGAACGGGGGGTAGGCTACACCTTC. This sequence encodes CASSQERGVGYTF.